These 20 T cell receptor beta chains came from one sample sequenced in a study of blood T cells in healthy people across ages. A second roughly 6 to 12 cycle PCR used barcoded and J-beta primers. TCRdb re-called the 5' RACE reads with MiXCR, one entry per CDR3 protein. The sample lists about 1.4 million distinct CDR3 sequences, approximately 59% occurring once. Material for sequencing was blood. The source of these receptors is a man aged 18 to 30 in good health.

Only one count was recorded for this clonotype. The chain employs TRBV2 and TRBJ2-1; 8 bases line up with TRBD2. The length of the CDR3 is 14 residues. The J segment lost 9 bases and the V segment lost 4 bases, leaving 8 bases of the junction unmatched. The V gene's germline CDR1 is SNHLY and CDR2 FYNNEI. CDR3 amino acids: CASSGYGRAGEQFF. The DNA of the CDR3 is TGTGCCAGCAGTGGTTACGGGAGGGCGGGTGAGCAGTTCTTC.

The rearrangement links TRBV6-5 to TRBJ2-1, with 8 bases lining up with TRBD1. The J call may not be correct, given that the DNA end is closer to TRBJ2-7. CDR1 is MNHEY and CDR2 is SVGAGI in the germline V gene. This CDR3 is 16 amino acids long. CDR3 nucleotide sequence: TGTGCCAGCAGTTACTCGATGGGACAGGCCAACTACGAGCAGTACTTC. Encoded protein: CASSYSMGQANYEQYF.

There are a few counts of this clonotype. As DNA, the CDR3 is TGTGCCAGCAGCATGACAGTGGAAGGCTACACCTTC. Amino acid sequence: CASSMTVEGYTF. The chain links TRBV5-4 to TRBJ1-2; tentatively, D is TRBD1 (5 bases). CDR1 is SGHNT and CDR2 is YYREEE in the germline V gene (reference sequence). V lost 4 bases and J 8 bases, leaving 12 bases between the germline ends. The CDR3 covers 12 residues.

This clonotype was recorded a few times. The chain employs TRBV7-9 and TRBJ2-1; tentatively, D is TRBD1 or TRBD2 (5 bases each). The V gene's germline CDR1 is SEHNR and CDR2 FQNEAQ (reference sequence). The CDR3 contains 19 residues. Trimming removed 5 bases from V and 9 bases from J, with 32 bases in between. CDR3 DNA: TGTGCCAGCAGCCCATGGCTTTTAACTGGGGCAGAGCGGCAAGGTGAGCAGTTCTTC. It translates to CASSPWLLTGAERQGEQFF.

The V call is TRBV4-2, the J call TRBJ2-1; 12 bases map to TRBD2. The CDR3 is 18 residues long. Germline V gene data show CDR1 as LGHNA and CDR2 as YNFKEQ. The V segment lost 3 bases and the J segment 7 bases; nucleotides outside the gene matches: 13. CDR3 loop: CASSHNIARTSGENEQFF. The CDR3 DNA is TGTGCCAGCAGCCATAATATTGCCCGGACTAGCGGGGAAAATGAGCAGTTCTTC.

This clonotype was counted a few times. The chain employs TRBV20-1 and TRBJ2-3; D not resolved. V lost 0 bases to trimming and J lost 3 bases, with 7 bases between them. The CDR3 is 13 residues long. Germline loops: CDR1 DFQATT, CDR2 SNEGSKA (reference sequence). DNA of the CDR3: TGCAGTGCTAGAGACCCAGAGACAGATACGCAGTATTTT. It codes for CSARDPETDTQYF.

The J gene is TRBJ2-3, the V gene TRBV12-3 or TRBV12-4, with 8 bases aligning to TRBD2. V was pared by 5 bases and J by 5 bases, with 18 bases of the junction left unmatched. The CDR3 is made up of 18 amino acids. CDR3 in DNA: TGTGCCAGCAGTAACTGGTTAGCGGACCGCCGGGGGGGAGATACGCAGTATTTT. Translation: CASSNWLADRRGGDTQYF.

The chain links TRBV4-3 to TRBJ2-4; 8 bases are shared with TRBD1. The end of the DNA fits TRBJ2-7 better, so the J call may be wrong. This CDR3 has 16 residues. Per the germline V gene, CDR1 is LGHNA and CDR2 is YSLEER. This chain's CDR3 is CASSDTATGDEYEQYF. The CDR3 DNA sequence: TGCGCCAGCAGCGATACTGCGACAGGGGACGAGTACGAGCAGTACTTC.

The chain recombines TRBV9 with TRBJ1-4; tentative D call: TRBD1 (5 bases). Per germline, CDR1 SGDLS and CDR2 YYNGEE. CDR3 length: 14 residues. Deletions cut 3 bases from V and 3 bases from J, with 9 bases between. This CDR3 is CASSAGGANEKLFF. CDR3 DNA: TGTGCCAGCAGCGCCGGGGGGGCTAATGAAAAACTGTTTTTT.

The CDR3 region is CASSPVTGDNEQFF. The CDR3, as DNA: TGTGCCAGCAGCCCCGTGACAGGGGACAATGAGCAGTTCTTC. The genes are TRBV6-6 and TRBJ2-1, with 8 nucleotides matching TRBD1. This CDR3 has 14 residues. The V and J ends lost 6 bases and 5 bases, in that order; junction bases with no gene match: 6. The V gene's germline CDR1 is MNHNY and CDR2 SVGAGI (reference sequence).

The chain couples TRBV28 to TRBJ2-5; the D gene is possibly TRBD1 (5 bases). The DNA end is a closer match to TRBJ2-7, so the J assignment may be wrong. This CDR3 is built from 13 residues. The V gene's germline CDR1 is MDHEN and CDR2 SYDVKM. CDR3 region: CASSYRQGDEQYF. CDR3 nucleotide sequence: TGTGCCAGCAGTTACCGCCAAGGGGACGAGCAGTACTTC.

For the CDR3, the DNA is TGTGCCAGCAGTTACGGACAGGGGGGTAGGCCCCAGCATTTT. Protein product: CASSYGQGGRPQHF. V gene TRBV6-5 combines with J gene TRBJ1-5; 10 nucleotides match TRBD1. Germline V gives CDR1 MNHEY, CDR2 SVGAGI. The V segment lost 2 bases and the J segment 9 bases; nucleotides outside the gene matches: 4. The CDR3 has 14 amino acids.

In this sample, this clonotype turned up a few times. The genes are TRBV4-2 and TRBJ1-6, with TRBD1 matching 10 bases. Germline V lookup: CDR1 LGHNA, CDR2 YNFKEQ. Trimming at V came to 4 bases and at J to 7 bases, leaving 7 bases not matched to a gene. This CDR3 region has 16 residues. CDR3 sequence reads: CASSRTGQGVNSPLHF. The CDR3 DNA sequence: TGTGCCAGCAGCCGGACAGGACAGGGGGTAAATTCACCCCTCCACTTT.

The table lists this clonotype with a few counts. The V call is TRBV20-1, the J call TRBJ2-7; TRBD1 is a possible D gene (5 bases). CDR3 length: 12 amino acids. Trimming took off 1 base at V and 2 bases at J, with 6 bases between the two ends. Germline-derived CDR1 and CDR2 are DFQATT and SNEGSKA (reference sequence). Written as DNA, the CDR3 is TGCAGTGCTAGAGTGACAGCCTACGAGCAGTACTTC. This codes for CSARVTAYEQYF.

In this sample, this clonotype turned up once. The chain couples TRBV4-1 to TRBJ2-2; maybe TRBD1 (5 bases). V lost 4 bases and J lost 4, with 10 bases in between. The CDR3 consists of 14 residues. The germline V gene has CDR1 MGHRA and CDR2 YSYEKL. CDR3 loop: CASSLPGFTGELFF. In DNA form, the CDR3 reads TGCGCCAGCAGCCTGCCAGGGTTCACCGGGGAGCTGTTTTTT.

The rearrangement links TRBV4-3 to TRBJ2-2, with D maybe TRBD1 (5 bases). The length of the CDR3 is 14 residues. Trimming pared 2 bases from V and 3 bases from J, leaving 7 bases between. Per the germline V gene, CDR1 is LGHNA and CDR2 is YSLEER. The CDR3 sequence is CASSQQGYTGELFF. The CDR3 coding sequence is TGCGCCAGCAGCCAACAGGGCTACACCGGGGAGCTGTTTTTT.

The rearrangement uses TRBV5-1 and TRBJ2-1; D is unresolved. The V gene's germline CDR1 is SGHRS and CDR2 YFSETQ. This CDR3 has 12 amino acids. Trimming took off 1 base at V and 5 bases at J, with 4 bases between the two ends. CDR3 residues: CASSLMDNEQFF. Here the CDR3 DNA reads TGCGCCAGCAGCTTGATGGACAATGAGCAGTTCTTC.

V and J are TRBV5-6 and TRBJ2-3; D possibly corresponds to TRBD2 (5 bases). Germline V gene lookup returns CDR1 SGHDT and CDR2 YYEEEE. The CDR3 runs to 17 residues. The V gene lost 2 bases and the J gene lost 6 bases, with 22 bases spanning the gap. The CDR3, as DNA: TGTGCCAGCAGCTTCCTGTTTCCGACTATAGCCCGGGATACGCAGTATTTT. Residues: CASSFLFPTIARDTQYF.

This chain uses TRBV20-1 with TRBJ1-2, with TRBD1 matching 8 bases. The CDR3 spans 12 residues. Germline values: CDR1 DFQATT, CDR2 SNEGSKA (reference sequence). V trimming: 5 bases; J trimming: 8 bases; junction bases outside the gene matches: 7. CDR3 amino acids: CSADARGRGYTF. The DNA for the CDR3 is TGCAGTGCTGACGCCAGGGGGCGCGGCTACACCTTC.

This chain joins TRBV6-2 or TRBV6-3 and TRBJ2-2; no firm D call. Germline V gene sequence: CDR1 MNHEY, CDR2 SVGEGT. The CDR3 is made up of 14 amino acids. V was trimmed by 7 bases and J by 2 bases, leaving 11 bases between them. This CDR3 is CASILYRNTGELFF. DNA for the CDR3: TGTGCCAGCATTCTGTATAGAAACACCGGGGAGCTGTTTTTT.